These T cell receptor beta chains were read from a single sample in a study of human T cells and chemical hapten exposure. TCRdb recomputed calls from the RACE reads with MiXCR, one row per CDR3 protein. The repertoire holds some 250,000 distinct CDR3 sequences, around 7% seen once, with around 1.2% in the top ten. Sample: whole blood, taken in connection with sensitization to the hapten diphenylcyclopropenone (DPC). Receptors were obtained from a man younger than 35 with alopecia areata. Some clones in this sample may be carry-over from other donors' samples. The CDR3 runs from the conserved cysteine through the conserved F or W. Size is omitted from some rows. Given values are once, few, many or a class for expanded clones.

clone size	J gene	V gene	CDR3 protein
.	TRBJ1-5	TRBV28	CASSFQGYQPQHF
.	TRBJ1-2	TRBV20-1	CSARGQAPNYGYTF
few	TRBJ1-1	TRBV7-2	CASSLGLGTEAFF
.	TRBJ1-4	TRBV2	CASSVQGGVNEKLFF
many	TRBJ2-2	TRBV7-9	CASNTGTANTGELFF
.	TRBJ1-3	TRBV5-5	CASSLTGADTIYF
.	TRBJ1-1	TRBV6-2/TRBV6-3	CASRQSLNTEAFF
.	TRBJ1-3	TRBV4-2	CASSFDRAKNTIYF
.	TRBJ2-3	TRBV9	CASGETPTDTQYF
many	TRBJ1-1	TRBV5-1	CASSLEGADMNTEAFF
many	TRBJ2-3	TRBV20-1	CSARDEIAGGTDTQYF
.	TRBJ1-5	TRBV7-2	CASSQRDANQPQHF
.	TRBJ2-1	TRBV19	CASSRTSGGAFPRYNEQFF
.	TRBJ1-1	TRBV5-1	CASSLGSNEAFF
.	TRBJ1-1	TRBV6-6	CASSYSVVLNTEAFF
few	TRBJ2-3	TRBV7-2	CASSFQTGVRTDTQYF
few	TRBJ2-7	TRBV4-1	CASSLRVAGPREQYF
many	TRBJ2-1	TRBV7-9	CASSLGTDEQFF
many	TRBJ1-6	TRBV7-6	CASSLQGPNSPLHF
few	TRBJ1-3	TRBV29-1	CSVDGSGSGNTIYF
few	TRBJ2-5	TRBV24-1	CATSDLARGNQETQYF
.	TRBJ2-7	TRBV10-1	CASSEGRNLFYEQYF
many	TRBJ1-2	TRBV19	CASSRGLGYTF
.	TRBJ1-1	TRBV12-3/TRBV12-4	CASSPWDRETTAFF
few	TRBJ2-3	TRBV4-3	CASSQLAASTDTQYF
.	TRBJ1-1	TRBV27	CASGPGEAFF
few	TRBJ2-3	TRBV12-3/TRBV12-4	CASSFREVGTDTQYF
.	TRBJ2-4	TRBV20-1	CSAWTGGENIQYF
few	TRBJ2-1	TRBV18	CASSPSGGGNNEQFF
few	TRBJ2-2	TRBV7-3	CASSLAPSQGTGELFF
.	TRBJ1-2	TRBV6-5	CASSKTGTGEDYGYTF
.	TRBJ2-1	TRBV4-3	CASSQAGGPYNEQFF
.	TRBJ2-3	TRBV10-3	CAISESGIPTSTDTQYF
.	TRBJ2-7	TRBV10-1	CASSETGLGYEQYF
many	TRBJ1-5	TRBV12-3/TRBV12-4	CASSSSALWSQHF
.	TRBJ2-1	TRBV7-2	CASTFSVGPNYNEQFF
few	TRBJ2-3	TRBV12-3/TRBV12-4	CASSFGSGERYQVPDTQYF
.	TRBJ2-7	TRBV7-9	CASSWRTGLFEEQYF
.	TRBJ2-7	TRBV4-1	CACSPLPGQGRYEQYF
many	TRBJ2-7	TRBV6-2/TRBV6-3	CASSPFRESFAYEQYF